This T cell receptor (beta chain) is from a study of memory CD4+ T cells and cytomegalovirus serostatus. Study-wide findings and caveats: The CMV-associated TCR signature appears largely within the CD4+ memory repertoire.

Single viable CD3+CD4+CD8-CD45RO+ cells were sorted as the memory CD4+ T cells. As for this clone: The target antigen is unknown.

Germline assignment: CDR1 GTSNPN and CDR2 SVGIG (reference sequence). The CDR3 has 15 residues. Trimming removed 1 base at V and 2 bases at J, with 12 bases between. Sequenced by immunoSEQ multiplex PCR; TCRdb stores in-frame clones only, minus some. The repertoire has roughly 48,000 clones, 80% of them found once; the top ten carry about 1.5%. V usage is TRBV30 and J usage is TRBJ1-3; no clear D gene. This clonotype originated in an adult in good health and CMV-seropositive. Sequencing was carried out using memory CD4+ T cells from blood. The DNA for the CDR3 is TGTGCCTGGAGTGGAGCCTGGTTGGCTGGAAACACCATATATTTT. Amino acids: CAWSGAWLAGNTIYF.